The 5 T cell receptor beta chains below come from one sample, sequenced in a study of cytomegalovirus exposure and HLA in healthy donors. Primers: 60 Vbeta forward and 13 Jbeta reverse. The repertoire was sequenced with immunoSEQ multiplex PCR; TCRdb's copy has only in-frame clones and lacks some. The sample consists of roughly 180,000 clones, about 79% of them appearing once. The sample consisted of PBMCs. The receptors here all came from a young man in good health and CMV-seronegative.

V and J are TRBV9 and TRBJ1-6, with a tentative D call TRBD1 (6 bases). Germline V gene lookup returns CDR1 SGDLS and CDR2 YYNGEE. This CDR3 comprises 16 residues. V dropped 7 bases and J dropped 7 bases, with 21 bases sitting between them. This CDR3 is CASSTGLGGGNSPLHF. The CDR3 DNA reads as TGTGCCAGCTCCACCGGGCTCGGGGGGGGCAATTCACCCCTCCACTTT.

This sequence joins TRBV5-1 and TRBJ2-7; D is undetermined. The germline CDR1 and CDR2 sequences are SGHRS and YFSETQ. The V gene lost 4 bases and the J gene lost 4 bases, with 15 bases spanning the gap. The CDR3 extends over 14 amino acids. The CDR3 loop reads CASSPGSLPYEQYF. The DNA of the CDR3 is TGCGCCAGCAGCCCCGGGTCCCTCCCTTACGAGCAGTACTTC.

This chain uses TRBV5-6 with TRBJ1-5; D is uncertain. The CDR3 has 16 amino acids. Germline V gene data show CDR1 as SGHDT and CDR2 as YYEEEE. The V end was cut by 2 bases, the J end by 2 bases, with 14 bases between. CDR3 sequence: CASSFGGPRGNQPQHF. The CDR3, as DNA: TGTGCCAGCAGCTTCGGAGGGCCGCGGGGCAATCAGCCCCAGCATTTT.

This chain joins TRBV30 and TRBJ2-2, with 10 bases aligning to TRBD1. Germline V CDR1 and CDR2: GTSNPN, SVGIG (reference sequence). The CDR3 consists of 19 residues. V lost 0 bases to trimming and J lost 3 bases; unmatched junction nucleotides: 13. CDR3 amino acids: CAWSVEVGGDRGHTGELFF. In DNA, the CDR3 is TGTGCCTGGAGTGTGGAGGTTGGAGGGGACAGGGGTCACACCGGGGAGCTGTTTTTT.

The CDR3, as DNA: TGTGCCAGCAGCGGGGGGGGCACAGATACGCAGTATTTT. Translating gives CASSGGGTDTQYF. This chain uses TRBV28 with TRBJ2-3, with TRBD2 identical over 8 bases. V dropped 6 bases and J dropped 1; count of bases not matched to a gene: 0. The germline V gene has CDR1 MDHEN and CDR2 SYDVKM. The CDR3 extends over 13 amino acids. The full variable domain, its missing parts supplied by reference TRBV28 and TRBJ2-3, is DVKVTQSSRYLVKRTGEKVFLECVQDMDHENMFWYRQDPGLGLRLIYFSYDVKMKEKGDIPEGYSVSREKKERFSLILESASTNQTSMYLCASSGGGTDTQYFGPGTRLTVL.